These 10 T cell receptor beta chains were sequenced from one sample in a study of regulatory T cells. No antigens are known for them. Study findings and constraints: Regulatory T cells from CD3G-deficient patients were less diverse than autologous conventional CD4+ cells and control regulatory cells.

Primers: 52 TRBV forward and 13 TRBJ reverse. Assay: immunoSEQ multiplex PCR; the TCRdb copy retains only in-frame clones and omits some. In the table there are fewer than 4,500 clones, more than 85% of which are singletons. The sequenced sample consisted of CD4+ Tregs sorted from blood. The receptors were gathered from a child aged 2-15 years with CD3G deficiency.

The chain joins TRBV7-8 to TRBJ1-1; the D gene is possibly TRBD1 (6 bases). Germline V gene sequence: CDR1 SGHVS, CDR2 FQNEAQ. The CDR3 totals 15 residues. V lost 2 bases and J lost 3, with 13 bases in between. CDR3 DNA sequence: TGTGCCAGCAGCTTAAGGTACAGGGATGACACTGAAGCTTTCTTT. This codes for CASSLRYRDDTEAFF. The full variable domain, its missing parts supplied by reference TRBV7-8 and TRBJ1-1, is GAGVSQSPRYKVAKRGQDVALRCDPISGHVSLFWYQQALGQGPEFLTYFQNEAQLDKSGLPSDRFFAERPEGSVSTLKIQRTQQEDSAVYLCASSLRYRDDTEAFFGQGTRLTVV.

The CDR3 spells CASSMDRLSRDTQYF. The CDR3 DNA reads as TGTGCCAGCAGCATGGACAGGTTATCAAGAGATACGCAGTATTTT. J is TRBJ2-3 and V is TRBV7-9; 7 nucleotides line up with TRBD1. Germline CDR1 reads SEHNR; CDR2 reads FQNEAQ (reference sequence). J gave up 5 bases and V 5 bases, and 10 bases lay outside the gene matches. The CDR3 runs 15 residues.

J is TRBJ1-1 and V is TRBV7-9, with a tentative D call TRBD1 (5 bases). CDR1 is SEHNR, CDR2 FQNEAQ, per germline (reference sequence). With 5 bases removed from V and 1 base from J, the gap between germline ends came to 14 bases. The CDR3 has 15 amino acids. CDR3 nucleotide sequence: TGTGCCAGCAGCGGGAGGGACGTTGGGAACACTGAAGCTTTCTTT. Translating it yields CASSGRDVGNTEAFF.

For the CDR3, the DNA is TGTGCCAGCAGTGTGGGGGCGCGGGGTCAGCCCCAGCATTTT. Residues: CASSVGARGQPQHF. The chain is built from TRBV6-1 and TRBJ1-5, with a tentative D call TRBD1 (6 bases). Trimming left V 4 bases short and J 6 bases short, with 13 bases between. CDR1 MNHNS and CDR2 SASEGT come from the germline V gene. The CDR3 has 14 amino acids.

CDR3 DNA: TGTGCCAGCAGTTTGGGTGGGACTAGCGGGAGTAGAAAAGAGACCCAGTACTTC. It codes for CASSLGGTSGSRKETQYF. This chain connects TRBV28 to TRBJ2-5, with TRBD2 matching 14 bases. Looked up from germline, CDR1 is MDHEN and CDR2 is SYDVKM. Trimming cost V 3 bases and J 3 bases; bases outside gene matches: 9. The CDR3 is 18 amino acids.

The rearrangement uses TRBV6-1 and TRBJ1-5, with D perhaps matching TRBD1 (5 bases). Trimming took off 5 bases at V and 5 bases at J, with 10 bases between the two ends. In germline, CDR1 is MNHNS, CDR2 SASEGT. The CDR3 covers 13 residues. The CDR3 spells CASSPDRDQPQHF. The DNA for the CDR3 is TGTGCCAGCAGTCCCGACAGAGATCAGCCCCAGCATTTT.

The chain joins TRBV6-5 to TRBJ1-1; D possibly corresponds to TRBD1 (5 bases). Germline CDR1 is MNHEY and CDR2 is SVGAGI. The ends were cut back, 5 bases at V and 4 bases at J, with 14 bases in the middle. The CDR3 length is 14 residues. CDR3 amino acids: CASSLRALGTEAFF. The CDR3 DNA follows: TGTGCCAGCAGTCTCAGGGCTCTAGGCACTGAAGCTTTCTTT.

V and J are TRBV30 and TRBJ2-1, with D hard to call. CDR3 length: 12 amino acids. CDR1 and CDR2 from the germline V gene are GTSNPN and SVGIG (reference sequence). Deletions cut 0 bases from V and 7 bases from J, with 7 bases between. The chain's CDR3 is CAWSVKWNEQFF. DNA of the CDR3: TGTGCCTGGAGTGTCAAGTGGAATGAGCAGTTCTTC.

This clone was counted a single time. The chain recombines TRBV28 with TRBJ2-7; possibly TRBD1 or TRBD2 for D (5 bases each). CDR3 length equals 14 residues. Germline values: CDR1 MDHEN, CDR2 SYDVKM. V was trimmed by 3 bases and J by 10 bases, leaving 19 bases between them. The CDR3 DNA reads TGTGCCAGCAGTTTGGGGCGACGGCGGGCGATTCAGTACTTC. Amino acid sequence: CASSLGRRRAIQYF.

The CDR3 DNA follows: TGTGCCAGCAGTTTAACGGGGCTGGGACCTAAAGAGACCCAGTACTTC. It is translated as CASSLTGLGPKETQYF. This chain connects TRBV28 to TRBJ2-5, with D perhaps given as TRBD1 or TRBD2 (5 bases each). The CDR3 has 16 amino acids. The germline V and J ends were trimmed by 2 bases and 3 bases, with 16 bases remaining between them. CDR1 is MDHEN, CDR2 SYDVKM, per germline.